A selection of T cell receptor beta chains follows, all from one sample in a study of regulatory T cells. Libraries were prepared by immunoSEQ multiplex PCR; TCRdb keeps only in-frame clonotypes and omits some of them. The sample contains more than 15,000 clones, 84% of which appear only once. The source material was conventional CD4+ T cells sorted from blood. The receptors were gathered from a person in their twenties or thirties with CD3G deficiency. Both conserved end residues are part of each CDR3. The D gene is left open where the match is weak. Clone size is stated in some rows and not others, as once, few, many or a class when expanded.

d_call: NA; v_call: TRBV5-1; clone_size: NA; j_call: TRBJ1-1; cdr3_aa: CASSPGTGKNTEAFF; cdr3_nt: TGCGCCAGCAGCCCCGGGACGGGCAAGAACACTGAAGCTTTCTTT
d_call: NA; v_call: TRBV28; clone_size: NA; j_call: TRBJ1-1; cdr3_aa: CASSHPGNTEAFF; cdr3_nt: TGTGCCAGCAGTCACCCCGGGAACACTGAAGCTTTCTTT
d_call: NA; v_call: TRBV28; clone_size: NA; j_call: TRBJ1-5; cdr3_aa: CASSSQTGKQPQHF; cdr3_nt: TGTGCCAGCAGTTCCCAAACAGGGAAGCAGCCCCAGCATTTT
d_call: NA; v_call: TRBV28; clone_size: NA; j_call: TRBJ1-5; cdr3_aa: CASSLNPGAQHF; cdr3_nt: TGTGCCAGCAGTTTAAACCCCGGAGCCCAGCATTTT
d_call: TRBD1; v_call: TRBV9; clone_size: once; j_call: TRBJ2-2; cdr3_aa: CASSAGQGSSGELFF; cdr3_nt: TGTGCCAGCAGCGCCGGACAGGGCTCCTCCGGGGAGCTGTTTTTT
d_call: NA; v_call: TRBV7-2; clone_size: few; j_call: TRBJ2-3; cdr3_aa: CASSLKAPTDTQYF; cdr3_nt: TGTGCCAGCAGCTTAAAGGCCCCCACAGATACGCAGTATTTT
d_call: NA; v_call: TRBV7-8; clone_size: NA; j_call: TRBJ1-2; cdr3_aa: CASSLRGRGSGQVDYGYTF; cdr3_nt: TGTGCCAGCAGCTTAAGGGGCCGGGGGAGTGGGCAAGTGGACTATGGCTACACCTTC
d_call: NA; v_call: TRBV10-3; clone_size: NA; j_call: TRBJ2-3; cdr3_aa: CAISGGTQGITDTQYF; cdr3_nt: TGTGCCATCAGTGGGGGAACGCAGGGGATCACAGATACGCAGTATTTT
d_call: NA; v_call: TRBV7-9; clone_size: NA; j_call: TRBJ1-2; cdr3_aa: CASSLVARTVYGYTF; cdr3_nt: TGTGCCAGCAGCTTAGTCGCGCGGACAGTCTATGGCTACACCTTC
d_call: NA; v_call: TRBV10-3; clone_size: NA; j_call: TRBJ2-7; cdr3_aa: CAISESRYYEQYF; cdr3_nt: TGTGCCATCAGTGAGTCCCGATATTACGAGCAGTACTTC
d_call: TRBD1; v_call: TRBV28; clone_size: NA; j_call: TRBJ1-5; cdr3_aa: CASSLGTGLPNQPQHF; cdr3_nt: TGTGCCAGCAGTTTAGGGACAGGTCTCCCGAATCAGCCCCAGCATTTT
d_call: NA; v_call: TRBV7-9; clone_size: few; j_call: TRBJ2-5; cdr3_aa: CASASLRAGQETQYF; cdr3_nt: TGTGCCAGCGCGTCCCTACGGGCAGGGCAAGAGACCCAGTACTTC
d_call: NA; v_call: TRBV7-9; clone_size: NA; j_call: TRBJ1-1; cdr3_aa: CASSLGGDLNTEAFF; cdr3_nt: TGTGCCAGCAGCTTAGGGGGGGACCTGAACACTGAAGCTTTCTTT
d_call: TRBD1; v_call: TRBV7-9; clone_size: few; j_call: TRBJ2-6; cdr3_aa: CASSLVQGVAGANVLTF; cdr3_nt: TGTGCCAGCAGCTTAGTACAGGGGGTAGCTGGGGCCAACGTCCTGACTTTC